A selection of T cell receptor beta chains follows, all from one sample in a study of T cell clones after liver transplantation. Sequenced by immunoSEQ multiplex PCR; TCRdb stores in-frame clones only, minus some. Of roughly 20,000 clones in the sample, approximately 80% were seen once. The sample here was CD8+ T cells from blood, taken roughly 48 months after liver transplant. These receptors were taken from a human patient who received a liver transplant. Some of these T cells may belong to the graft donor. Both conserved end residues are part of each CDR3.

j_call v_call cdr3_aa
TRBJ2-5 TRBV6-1 CAVGGLGQVQETQYF
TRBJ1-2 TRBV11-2 CASSKTGGVDGYTF
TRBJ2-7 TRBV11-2 CASSLAWGQGFEQYF
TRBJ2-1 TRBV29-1 CSEWGQGGLNEQFF
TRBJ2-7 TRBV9 CASSGGGGGYEQYF
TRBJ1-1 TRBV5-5 CASSLWGTVEAFF
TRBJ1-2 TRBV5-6 CASSLTSGYTF
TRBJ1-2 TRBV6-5 CASSYTGGAGSYGYTF
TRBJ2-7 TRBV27 CASSSTSGSYEQYF
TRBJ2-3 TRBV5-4 CASSLAKRSTDTQYF
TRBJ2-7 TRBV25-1 CASSGQNYEQYF
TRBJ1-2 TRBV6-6 CASSPNVESGYTF
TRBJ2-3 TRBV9 CASSTWDREADTQYF
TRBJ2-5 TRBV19 CASSIERTGGPLGTQYF
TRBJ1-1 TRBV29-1 CSVPEGAGTEAFF
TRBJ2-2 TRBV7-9 CASSFRELFF
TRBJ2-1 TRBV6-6 CASSGPEIGWNEQFF
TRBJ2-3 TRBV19 CASSPLAGGGTDTQYF
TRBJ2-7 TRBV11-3 CASSFGYSLEQYF
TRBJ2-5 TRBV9 CASSTHGTSGEETQYF
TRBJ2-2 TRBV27 CASSDTGPGELFF
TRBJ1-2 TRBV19 CASSSGGTSHGYTF